Listed below are T cell receptor beta chains from one sample, sequenced in a study of cytomegalovirus exposure and HLA in healthy donors. Clones were read by immunoSEQ multiplex PCR, and TCRdb kept only the in-frame ones, dropping some. The repertoire consists of 140,000 to 150,000 clones, with 70% to 85% occurring once and the leading ten covering approximately 9.7%. Sequenced input: PBMCs. Source of these receptors: a woman aged 55-70 years in good health and CMV-seropositive. The CDR3 runs from the conserved cysteine through the conserved F or W. D genes are given only for firm matches. Some rows mark clone size as missing; the rest say once, few, many or name a class of expanded clone.

size	V	J	D	CDR3	DNA
.	TRBV27	TRBJ2-7	TRBD1	CASTGGETYEQYF	TGTGCCAGCACAGGGGGTGAAACCTACGAGCAGTACTTC
.	TRBV9	TRBJ2-3	TRBD2	CASSVGPSGASTDTQYF	TGTGCCAGCAGCGTAGGTCCGAGCGGGGCAAGCACAGATACGCAGTATTTT
.	TRBV27	TRBJ2-1	.	CASKGWTIYNEQFF	TGTGCCAGCAAAGGATGGACTATCTACAATGAGCAGTTCTTC
.	TRBV10-3	TRBJ2-1	TRBD1	CAITEGGRNEQFF	TGTGCCATCACTGAAGGGGGCCGCAATGAGCAGTTCTTC
.	TRBV28	TRBJ2-1	TRBD2	CASSPGGVSNEQFF	TGTGCCAGCAGTCCGGGAGGGGTCTCCAATGAGCAGTTCTTC
.	TRBV6-6	TRBJ2-1	.	CASSPGLNNEQFF	TGTGCCAGTTCACCGGGACTGAACAATGAGCAGTTCTTC
.	TRBV11-2	TRBJ2-7	.	CASSLDGQSQAEQYF	TGTGCCAGCAGCTTAGATGGACAGTCCCAGGCCGAGCAGTACTTC
.	TRBV27	TRBJ1-1	TRBD1	CASSPLGTGITEAFF	TGTGCCAGCAGTCCCTTGGGGACAGGTATCACTGAAGCTTTCTTT
.	TRBV18	TRBJ2-1	TRBD1	CASETLTGGEQFF	TGTGCCAGCGAGACACTAACAGGGGGTGAGCAGTTCTTC
.	TRBV27	TRBJ2-3	TRBD1	CATLGTGGSDTQYF	TGTGCCACCCTAGGGACAGGGGGCTCAGATACGCAGTATTTT
.	TRBV4-3	TRBJ2-1	.	CASSQDRASHNEQFF	TGCGCCAGCAGCCAAGATCGAGCTAGCCACAATGAGCAGTTCTTC
.	TRBV29-1	TRBJ2-5	.	CSTGGSRGETQYF	TGCAGCACCGGGGGGTCGAGGGGGGAGACCCAGTACTTC
.	TRBV30	TRBJ1-5	TRBD1	CTWSPGQGHQPQHF	TGTACCTGGAGTCCCGGACAGGGCCATCAGCCCCAGCATTTT
.	TRBV30	TRBJ2-7	TRBD1	CAWNRDRGGEQYF	TGTGCCTGGAACCGGGACAGGGGAGGCGAGCAGTACTTC
.	TRBV2	TRBJ2-1	TRBD2	CASSDNVSRREGLVHNEQFF	TGTGCCAGCAGTGATAATGTATCCCGGCGGGAGGGCCTCGTGCACAATGAGCAGTTCTTC
.	TRBV2	TRBJ1-4	TRBD1	CASSDPGGYRSVEKLFF	TGTGCCAGCAGTGACCCAGGGGGCTATCGCAGCGTGGAAAAACTGTTTTTT
once	TRBV28	TRBJ1-1	.	CASSPRSVYTEAFF	TGTGCCAGCAGTCCCCGTAGCGTGTACACTGAAGCTTTCTTT
few	TRBV27	TRBJ2-1	TRBD2	CASSRRLAGGWDEQFF	TGTGCCAGCAGTCGACGACTAGCGGGAGGGTGGGATGAGCAGTTCTTC
.	TRBV6-6	TRBJ1-1	.	CASRSLNTEAFF	TGTGCCAGCAGGAGCTTGAACACTGAAGCTTTCTTT
.	TRBV7-2	TRBJ2-1	.	CASSLDTNEQFF	TGTGCCAGCAGCTTAGATACTAATGAGCAGTTCTTC